A single sample gave rise to the 5 T cell receptor beta chains below, sequenced in a study of T cell responses to AZD1222 COVID-19 vaccine. TCRdb keeps only in-frame clones here, not all; method: immunoSEQ multiplex PCR. The sample shows some 170,000 clones, more than 90% of them seen only once. Sequencing used peripheral blood, obtained on day 0 of AZD1222 vaccination. The receptors come from an adult in good health.

This chain joins TRBV29-1 and TRBJ1-5; the D is unclear. In germline, CDR1 is SQVTM, CDR2 ANQGSEA. CDR3 length: 18 residues. V lost 6 bases and J 0 bases, leaving 24 bases between the germline ends. CDR3 bases: TGCAGCGTCCTCGCCGATACGGACCGATATTATAGCAATCAGCCCCAGCATTTT. It encodes CSVLADTDRYYSNQPQHF.

This clone showed up just a few times. V gene TRBV6-5 combines with J gene TRBJ1-1, with no clear D. The V end lost 7 bases, the J end lost 7 bases, and 16 bases lay between the germline ends. Germline CDR1 and CDR2: MNHEY and SVGAGI. This CDR3 is 13 amino acids long. The CDR3 sequence: CASTLWTGSEAFF. The DNA of the CDR3 is TGTGCCAGCACCCTGTGGACGGGGAGTGAAGCTTTCTTT.

This clone was picked up one time. The chain combines TRBV7-2 with TRBJ2-2; TRBD1 matches at 7 bases. Losses at the gene ends were 5 bases for V and 3 bases for J; bases not matched to a gene: 9. Germline V gives CDR1 SGHTA, CDR2 FQGNSA. The CDR3 is 16 amino acids. CDR3 nucleotide sequence: TGTGCCAGCAGCGCCCGACAGGGCCTGGACACCGGGGAGCTGTTTTTT. This encodes CASSARQGLDTGELFF. The whole variable domain, remainder taken from reference TRBV7-2 and TRBJ2-2, is GAGVSQSPSNKVTEKGKDVELRCDPISGHTALYWYRQSLGQGLEFLIYFQGNSAPDKSGLPSDRFSAERTGGSVSTLTIQRTQQEDSAVYLCASSARQGLDTGELFFGEGSRLTVL.

This sequence joins TRBV27 and TRBJ2-1, with 11 positions matching TRBD2. The germline V gene has CDR1 MNHEY and CDR2 SMNVEV (reference sequence). V shed 7 bases and J 5 bases; nucleotides not matched to a gene: 7. The CDR3 extends over 15 amino acids. The CDR3 spells CASNPGTSGHNEQFF. The CDR3 DNA reads as TGTGCCAGCAACCCCGGGACTAGCGGCCACAATGAGCAGTTCTTC.

V and J are TRBV2 and TRBJ1-2, with D maybe TRBD1 (6 bases). The CDR3 consists of 14 residues. CDR1 and CDR2 from the germline V gene are SNHLY and FYNNEI. The V and J ends lost 8 bases and 8 bases respectively, with 21 bases between them. In DNA form, the CDR3 reads TGTGCCAGCCTAGCGTCGGGGGGCGCACGGGGCTACACCTTC. It translates to CASLASGGARGYTF.